These T cell receptor beta chains were read from a single sample in a study of blood T cell repertoires in COVID-19. Some clones are missing from TCRdb's copy, which holds only in-frame ones; the method was immunoSEQ multiplex PCR. The data contain about 70,000 clones, 86% of them singletons. Sequencing input: peripheral blood. The receptor source for this set is a man between 70 and 80 years old with active COVID-19. Both conserved end residues are part of each CDR3. Each record gives: J gene, clone size, V gene, D gene, CDR3 DNA, CDR3 protein. The D gene is left open where the match is weak. Clone size is not always given. Where it is, it says once, few, many or a class for expanded clones.

>TRBJ2-1|.|TRBV6-6|.
TGTGCCAGCAGTTTCAATAGCCGACTCAACAATGAGCAGTTCTTC
CASSFNSRLNNEQFF
>TRBJ2-5|.|TRBV14|TRBD2
TGTGCCAGCAGCCCCCCGCGGACTAGCGGACAAGAGACCCAGTACTTC
CASSPPRTSGQETQYF
>TRBJ2-7|.|TRBV28|TRBD2
TGTGCCAGCAGGGCTAGCGGGACCTACGAGCAGTACTTC
CASRASGTYEQYF
>TRBJ2-7|few|TRBV7-9|TRBD2
TGTGCCAGCAGCCCCCCGCGAGCGGGGGCCCACGAGCAGTACTTC
CASSPPRAGAHEQYF
>TRBJ1-1|.|TRBV7-9|TRBD1
TGTGCCAGCAGCTTCCGACAGGGAGGTATGAGTGACACTGAAGCTTTCTTT
CASSFRQGGMSDTEAFF
>TRBJ2-1|.|TRBV29-1|.
TGCAGCGTTGATTTTGGGGCAGTCTACAATGAGCAGTTCTTC
CSVDFGAVYNEQFF
>TRBJ2-5|.|TRBV5-1|.
TGCGCCAGCACTTCCGGGGACCAAGAGACCCAGTACTTC
CASTSGDQETQYF
>TRBJ2-3|.|TRBV19|TRBD2
TGTGCCAGTAGTATTGGCGGGAGAGACCCCGATACGCAGTATTTT
CASSIGGRDPDTQYF
>TRBJ1-6|.|TRBV27|.
TGTGCCAGCAGTCCGCGGTGGCGGAGCTCCTATAATTCACCCCTCCACTTT
CASSPRWRSSYNSPLHF
>TRBJ1-1|.|TRBV30|.
TGTGCCTGGAGTGTCCGCCCTGGCGAAGCTTTCTTT
CAWSVRPGEAFF
>TRBJ2-7|.|TRBV24-1|TRBD1
TGTGCCACCGCACAGGGGGCCTCCTACGAGCAGTACTTC
CATAQGASYEQYF
>TRBJ2-1|.|TRBV5-1|TRBD2
TGCGCCAGCAGCCCCAGCGGGAGGTACAATGAGCAGTTCTTC
CASSPSGRYNEQFF
>TRBJ1-6|.|TRBV9|TRBD1
TGTGCCAGCAGCCCCAGGGACAGCTGGGGGGCCCTCCACTTT
CASSPRDSWGALHF
>TRBJ1-4|.|TRBV5-1|TRBD1
TGCGCCAGCAGCTTACCGGGACAGAGTAATGAAAAACTGTTTTTT
CASSLPGQSNEKLFF
>TRBJ1-2|.|TRBV2|TRBD1
TGTGCCAGCAGTGTCGGGACAGGGAGGGACTATGGCTACACCTTC
CASSVGTGRDYGYTF
>TRBJ2-7|.|TRBV7-6|TRBD2
TGTGCCAGCAGCTTTGGCGGGAGGACCCCGGGCGAGCAGTACTTC
CASSFGGRTPGEQYF
>TRBJ1-1|.|TRBV5-6|.
TGTGCCAGCAGCCCTCGTAGGGGCACTGAAGCTTTCTTT
CASSPRRGTEAFF
>TRBJ2-1|.|TRBV7-2|.
TGTGCCAGCAGCCCGCACACCCTGGGCGAGCAGTTCTTC
CASSPHTLGEQFF
>TRBJ2-7|once|TRBV18|TRBD2
TGTGCCAGCTCACCACTGGCTAGCGGAGGAGGGGCCTACGAGCAGTACTTC
CASSPLASGGGAYEQYF
>TRBJ1-1|.|TRBV6-2/TRBV6-3|TRBD1
TGTGCCAGCAGTCGACAGGGCGGCACTGAAGCTTTCTTT
CASSRQGGTEAFF
>TRBJ2-3|.|TRBV28|TRBD2
TGTGCCAGCAGCCCCCTAGCGGGAGAGTCAGATACGCAGTATTTT
CASSPLAGESDTQYF
>TRBJ2-3|once|TRBV19|TRBD2
TGTGCCAGTAGTCCAGGGACTACCACAGATACGCAGTATTTT
CASSPGTTTDTQYF
>TRBJ1-1|.|TRBV11-2|.
TGTGCCAGCAGCTTAGTGGGGGGGGGATTAAACACTGAAGCTTTCTTT
CASSLVGGGLNTEAFF
>TRBJ2-7|once|TRBV4-2|.
TGTGCCAGCAGCCACCGGGGGGGGACAGGGACTTACGAGCAGTACTTC
CASSHRGGTGTYEQYF
>TRBJ1-1|.|TRBV9|.
TGTGCCAGCAGCGTAGGCGTGGGGGCCATGAACACTGAAGCTTTCTTT
CASSVGVGAMNTEAFF
>TRBJ1-2|.|TRBV24-1|TRBD1
TGTGCCACCAGCCCCCGGACAGGGGGGGCCTATGGCTACACCTTC
CATSPRTGGAYGYTF
>TRBJ1-4|once|TRBV27|TRBD1
TGTGCCAGCAGTTTGGGCAGGGGGGTAGCCGCCCCGAGTGAAAAACTGTTTTTT
CASSLGRGVAAPSEKLFF
>TRBJ2-7|.|TRBV3-1/TRBV3-2|TRBD1
TGTGCCAGCAGCCAAGTCACAGGGGGATACGAGCAGTACTTC
CASSQVTGGYEQYF
>TRBJ1-1|.|TRBV28|.
TGTGCCAGCAGTTTAATCGGCCACAATCCGGCGGCTGAAGCTTTCTTT
CASSLIGHNPAAEAFF
>TRBJ1-1|.|TRBV7-9|.
TGTGCCAGCAGCCCCAGTTCTGAAACTTTCTTT
CASSPSSETFF
>TRBJ2-7|.|TRBV5-1|.
TGCGCCACCGCCGACCAGGCCGAGGGCGAGCAGTACTTC
CATADQAEGEQYF
>TRBJ2-7|once|TRBV24-1|TRBD2
TGTGCCACCAGTGACACTAGCGTATCTCACTACGAGCAGTACTTC
CATSDTSVSHYEQYF
>TRBJ2-1|few|TRBV9|TRBD1
TGTGCCAGCAGCGCCAGACAGGGGGCGCGGAATGAGCAGTTCTTC
CASSARQGARNEQFF
>TRBJ2-4|large|TRBV28|.
TGTGCCAGCAGTTTCGCGCCTTCCATTCAGTACTTC
CASSFAPSIQYF
>TRBJ1-6|.|TRBV27|TRBD1
TGTGCCAGCAGGGGGACAGCCAATTCACCCCTCCACTTT
CASRGTANSPLHF
>TRBJ2-7|.|TRBV9|.
TGTGCCAGCAGCGTAGATGGAGGGAAGTTTGGGGAGCAGTACTTC
CASSVDGGKFGEQYF
>TRBJ2-5|.|TRBV6-5|.
TGTGCCAGCAGTTACCCGCAAGAGACCCAGTACTTC
CASSYPQETQYF
>TRBJ1-2|.|TRBV12-3/TRBV12-4|.
TGTGCCAGCGGGGCAGGGAGGTATGGCTACACCTTC
CASGAGRYGYTF
>TRBJ1-5|many|TRBV6-4|.
TGTGCCAGCAGTGGACTGAGCTATAGCAATCAGCCCCAGCATTTT
CASSGLSYSNQPQHF
>TRBJ1-5|.|TRBV7-8|TRBD1
TGTGCCAGCGGGACCGGGACAGGGGTAAATCAGCCCCAGCATTTT
CASGTGTGVNQPQHF
>TRBJ2-3|.|TRBV7-2|TRBD2
TGTGCCAGCAGCTTAGGTGCCAGCGGTGACCGGGGGGGCACAGATACGCAGTATTTT
CASSLGASGDRGGTDTQYF
>TRBJ2-1|.|TRBV7-2|TRBD2
TGTGCCAGCAGCTTCGGGACTAGCATCTACAATGAGCAGTTCTTC
CASSFGTSIYNEQFF
>TRBJ1-6|.|TRBV11-3|TRBD1
TGTGCCAGCCCACCGGGGGGACAGGAGACCTCACCCCTCCACTTT
CASPPGGQETSPLHF
>TRBJ2-7|.|TRBV11-3|.
TGTGCCAGCAGCTTAGGGAGGGGGCGCAACGTCTACGAGCAGTACTTC
CASSLGRGRNVYEQYF
>TRBJ2-7|.|TRBV7-9|.
TGTGCCAGCAGCTTAGGGGGCCTCTCCTACGAGCAGTACTTC
CASSLGGLSYEQYF
>TRBJ1-5|few|TRBV5-1|.
TGCGCCAGCAGCCCGTCCTCGGGCAATCAGCCCCAGCATTTT
CASSPSSGNQPQHF
>TRBJ2-5|.|TRBV5-4|.
TGTGCCAGCAGACCTGCCAGGAACCAAGAGACCCAGTACTTC
CASRPARNQETQYF
>TRBJ2-7|.|TRBV5-1|.
TGCGCCAGCAGCCCCCTGGGCCCCTACGAGCAGTACTTC
CASSPLGPYEQYF
>TRBJ2-7|.|TRBV6-5|TRBD1
TGTGCCAGCAGTTACGCACAGGGGGCCTACGAGCAGTACTTC
CASSYAQGAYEQYF
>TRBJ2-3|.|TRBV7-2|.
TGTGCCAGCAGCCCCCCTAGCGCCGATACGCAGTATTTT
CASSPPSADTQYF
>TRBJ2-7|.|TRBV3-1/TRBV3-2|.
TGTGCCAGCAGCCAAGTGGGCGACCCCTCCTACGAGCAGTACTTC
CASSQVGDPSYEQYF
>TRBJ2-7|few|TRBV4-3|TRBD1
TGCGCCAGCAGCCAAGATCGACAGGGCCTCTACGAGCAGTACTTC
CASSQDRQGLYEQYF
>TRBJ2-5|.|TRBV5-1|.
TGCGCCAGCAGCTCTGGACTATTCCAAGAGACCCAGTACTTC
CASSSGLFQETQYF
>TRBJ2-7|.|TRBV15|.
TGTGCCACCAGCCCCCGAGCAGAGGGCCACGAGCAGTACTTC
CATSPRAEGHEQYF
>TRBJ1-2|.|TRBV5-5|.
TGTGCCAGCAGCCCCAGGGAACCGCTATGGGGCTACACCTTC
CASSPREPLWGYTF
>TRBJ2-7|.|TRBV19|.
TGTGCCAGTAGTATATCCCACGGCGGGGCCCAGTGGGGCGACGAGCAGTACTTC
CASSISHGGAQWGDEQYF
>TRBJ2-2|.|TRBV6-5|TRBD2
TGTGCCAGCCGTTCGAGCGGGAGATGGGAAACCGGGGAGCTGTTTTTT
CASRSSGRWETGELFF
>TRBJ2-1|.|TRBV15|TRBD2
TGTGCCACCAGCAGGTCACTAGCGGGAGGAGCCTACAATGAGCAGTTCTTC
CATSRSLAGGAYNEQFF
>TRBJ2-1|.|TRBV20-1|TRBD2
TGCAGTGCTAGTGGGGGGGCCACTAGCGGGAGGGCCGGTGAGCAGTTCTTC
CSASGGATSGRAGEQFF